One T cell receptor (beta chain) is described in this entry. Its antigen is unidentified. The data stem from a study of beta chain features in type 1 diabetes. This CDR3 is 15 amino acids long. In germline, CDR1 is SGDLS, CDR2 YYNGEE. Between the trimmed V and J ends, which lost 3 bases and 2 bases, there was a span of 13 bases. General study points: Any role of HLA type in TCRB rearrangement remained unresolved here. Moderately but significantly shorter TCRB CDR3s were found in Type 1 diabetes patients in all four CD4+ subsets.

cDNA synthesis used the whole RNA isolate, giving expressed TCRB sequences. Assay: immunoSEQ multiplex PCR; the TCRdb copy retains only in-frame clones and omits some. The sample shows some 170,000 clones, roughly 65% of them seen only once. This sequence was found in a man aged 25-45 years with type 1 diabetes. This sequence joins TRBV9 and TRBJ2-3; D is undetermined. Sequencing input: naive CD4+ T cells from blood. The CDR3 spells CASSDRAIHTDTQYF. CDR3 bases: TGTGCCAGCAGCGACCGGGCCATCCACACAGATACGCAGTATTTT.